The clone carrying this T cell receptor (beta chain) came up a few times. Its antigen is not identified. The CDR3 extends over 17 amino acids. Between the trimmed V and J ends, which lost 0 bases and 2 bases, there was a span of 15 bases. In germline, CDR1 is SGHTA, CDR2 FQGNSA. For the second PCR, which ran for roughly 7 to 11 cycles, a sample-barcoded 5' primer and a J-beta primer mix were used. TCRdb reanalysed the 5' RACE reads using MiXCR and keeps one entry per CDR3 protein. Seen here are about 680,000 distinct CDR3 sequences, 49% observed once, and the top ten hold approximately 32%. This specimen comes from a study of blood T cells in healthy people across ages. Findings of the study overall: With unsorted PBMCs, a conclusive comparison of naive versus antigen-experienced cells was not possible. Considered underestimates were the diversity estimates obtained from one million T cells. A roughly linear fall in TCR beta diversity per million T cells was seen with increasing age. A strong correlation was seen between TCR beta diversity and naive T cell percentage.

The material sequenced was blood. V gene TRBV7-2 combines with J gene TRBJ2-3; D is unclear. The clonotype comes from a woman aged 60-70 years in good health. CDR3 in DNA: TGTGCCAGCAGCTTAGCGGTAGTCTACCGAATCACAGATACGCAGTATTTT. Its translation: CASSLAVVYRITDTQYF.